This TCR beta chain is from a study of PD-1 blockade in mismatch repair-deficient tumors. At the level of the study: Patients had eleven to twelve mismatch repair-deficient cancer types, all previously treated and progressing. General observations from the study: Tumor-resident clones, often undetectable pretreatment in blood, expanded then contracted after pembrolizumab.

Note on this clone: Its antigen remains unknown.

Clones were sequenced by immunoSEQ multiplex PCR, and TCRdb holds only the in-frame ones, with some missing. This table has approximately 120,000 clones, approximately 86% appearing once. The sequence was obtained from an adult with mismatch repair-deficient cancer. The source material was peripheral blood, sampled 44 weeks after starting pembrolizumab.

As DNA, the CDR3 is TGCAGCGTTCAACAGGGGGAGGGTGGCTACACCTTC. Protein: CSVQQGEGGYTF. V usage is TRBV29-1 and J usage is TRBJ1-2; 8 nucleotides align to TRBD1. Germline V gene lookup returns CDR1 SQVTM and CDR2 ANQGSEA. The CDR3 consists of 12 residues. Losses at the gene ends were 5 bases for V and 7 bases for J; bases not matched to a gene: 6.